The 5 T cell receptor beta chains listed next were all sequenced from one sample in a study of cytomegalovirus exposure and HLA in healthy donors. PCR involved 60 Vbeta and 13 Jbeta primers. Assay used: immunoSEQ multiplex PCR; TCRdb lists only in-frame clones, some missing. The repertoire shows around 48,000 clones; the top ten hold 2.3%. The sequenced material came from PBMCs. These receptors came from a female donor in good health and CMV-seronegative.

The chain links TRBV2 to TRBJ1-5, with 9 bases fitting TRBD1. CDR3 length: 14 residues. The trim removed 6 bases at V and 6 bases at J, leaving 6 bases unmatched. The germline V gene has CDR1 SNHLY and CDR2 FYNNEI. This chain's CDR3 is CASSLQGASQPQHF. CDR3 nucleotides: TGTGCCAGCAGCCTACAGGGGGCGTCTCAGCCCCAGCATTTT.

The gene calls are TRBV18 and TRBJ1-5; a weak D match, TRBD1 (5 bases). The CDR3 has 14 amino acids. The germline V and J ends were trimmed by 2 bases and 3 bases, with 8 bases remaining between them. Germline values: CDR1 KGHSH, CDR2 LQKENI. In DNA, the CDR3 is TGTGCCAGCTCACCAGGGGCTTCCAATCAGCCCCAGCATTTT. Its protein product is CASSPGASNQPQHF.

The chain recombines TRBV5-6 with TRBJ1-2; tentatively, D is TRBD1 (5 bases). The germline V and J ends were trimmed by 0 bases and 4 bases, with 16 bases remaining between them. Germline values: CDR1 SGHDT, CDR2 YYEEEE. CDR3 length: 16 residues. In nucleotides, the CDR3 is TGTGCCAGCAGCTTGGGCAGGGTAGGGTTTAGCTATGGCTACACCTTC. Translated, it gives CASSLGRVGFSYGYTF.

This rearrangement joins TRBV5-1 to TRBJ2-3, with D perhaps matching TRBD2 (6 bases). The germline gives CDR1 SGHRS, CDR2 YFSETQ. The CDR3 is 15 amino acids. V lost 0 bases, J lost 0 bases, and 8 bases lay in between. The CDR3 protein is CASSLAGTSTDTQYF. DNA of the CDR3: TGCGCCAGCAGCTTGGCAGGGACTAGCACAGATACGCAGTATTTT.

The rearrangement uses TRBV30 and TRBJ2-5, with no clear D. Per germline, CDR1 GTSNPN and CDR2 SVGIG (reference sequence). The germline V and J ends were trimmed by 4 bases and 2 bases, with 5 bases remaining between them. This CDR3 comprises 11 residues. CDR3 amino acids: CAWTHQETQYF. CDR3 nucleotide sequence: TGTGCCTGGACACATCAAGAGACCCAGTACTTC.